A selection of T cell receptor beta chains follows, all from one sample in a study of OX40 agonist ivuxolimab in advanced cancers. This table comes from immunoSEQ multiplex PCR, and its TCRdb copy is limited to in-frame clones, with some not included. The repertoire holds 70,000 to 75,000 clones, approximately 86% seen once, with more than 2.5% in the top ten. The material was CD4+ or CD8+ T cells sorted from blood, obtained in a trial of the OX40 agonist ivuxolimab. These receptors came from an adult with an advanced solid tumor such as melanoma, head and neck, liver or kidney cancer. Each CDR3 is given with its conserved first and last residue. Not all rows give a size; the values are once, few, many and, for expanded clones, a class.

CDR3: CASNRQGVSNEKLFF
V: TRBV2
size: -

CDR3: CASSIGQGGGQPQHF
V: TRBV5-1
size: -

CDR3: CASSPGLAGGPIGGELFF
V: TRBV11-2
size: -

CDR3: CASSLGPLAGGSKGTQYF
V: TRBV7-3
size: -

CDR3: CASSIRETNGYTF
V: TRBV19
size: -

CDR3: CASSRGAGELFF
V: TRBV19
size: -

CDR3: CASSLLQETQYF
V: TRBV5-8
size: -

CDR3: CASSFRSRETQYF
V: TRBV5-6
size: -

CDR3: CASSKTRVLFTEAFF
V: TRBV27
size: -

CDR3: CASSILSGNTGELFF
V: TRBV19
size: -

CDR3: CASNPGGAEETQYF
V: TRBV6-1
size: -

CDR3: CASSKTGWQPQHF
V: TRBV27
size: once

CDR3: CASSYLTGTDGYTF
V: TRBV6-5
size: -

CDR3: CAWSVPGYSNQPQHF
V: TRBV30
size: -

CDR3: CSVGESGDTEAFF
V: TRBV29-1
size: -

CDR3: CASSSLQGDYEQYF
V: TRBV5-6
size: -

CDR3: CASSIRDRVFEAFF
V: TRBV19
size: -

CDR3: CASSQRQGHYGYTF
V: TRBV14
size: -

CDR3: CASSFVPGQGLSPLHF
V: TRBV5-1
size: -

CDR3: CASSLRDRGTEAFF
V: TRBV5-4
size: few

CDR3: CASSQGAIRSYNEQFF
V: TRBV4-1
size: -

CDR3: CASFSYRGPNYGYTF
V: TRBV27
size: -

CDR3: CASSWTGGTTNEKLFF
V: TRBV5-1
size: -

CDR3: CASSDRVQETQYF
V: TRBV5-6
size: -

CDR3: CASSPQGRGYYEQYF
V: TRBV11-2
size: -

CDR3: CASSATLRVMNTEAFF
V: TRBV23-1
size: -

CDR3: CASNPQGHRNGYTF
V: TRBV19
size: -

CDR3: CASSWGSSGYTF
V: TRBV7-8
size: -

CDR3: CASGTHSPYEQYF
V: TRBV28
size: -

CDR3: CASSPGLAQITSYEQYF
V: TRBV19
size: -

CDR3: CASSSVWGETQYF
V: TRBV2
size: -

CDR3: CASSSRTLLPQNTGELFF
V: TRBV7-9
size: -

CDR3: CASSPTRGQATKGTEAFF
V: TRBV18
size: -

CDR3: CASIPGQGRYEQYF
V: TRBV6-6
size: -

CDR3: CAIRGRTDTQYF
V: TRBV10-3
size: -

CDR3: CASSQNHRGRTGELFF
V: TRBV4-1
size: -

CDR3: CASSSLTSGKNIQYF
V: TRBV5-4
size: -